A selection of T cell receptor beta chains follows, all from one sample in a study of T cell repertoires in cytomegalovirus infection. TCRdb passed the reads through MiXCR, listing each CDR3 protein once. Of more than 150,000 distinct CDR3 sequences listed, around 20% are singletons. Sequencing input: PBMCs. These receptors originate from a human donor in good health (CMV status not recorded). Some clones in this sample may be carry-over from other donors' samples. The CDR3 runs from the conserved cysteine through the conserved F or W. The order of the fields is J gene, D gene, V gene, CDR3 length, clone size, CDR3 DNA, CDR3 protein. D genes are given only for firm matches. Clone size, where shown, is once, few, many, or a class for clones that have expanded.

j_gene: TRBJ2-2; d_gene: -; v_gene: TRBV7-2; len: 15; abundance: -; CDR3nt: TGTGCCAGCAGCTTAGCTCATCCGAACACCGGGGAGCTGTTTTTT; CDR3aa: CASSLAHPNTGELFF
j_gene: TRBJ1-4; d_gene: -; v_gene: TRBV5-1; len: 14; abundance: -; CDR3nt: TGCGCCAGCAGCAGGGACCGAGGGAGTGAAAAACTGTTTTTT; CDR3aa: CASSRDRGSEKLFF
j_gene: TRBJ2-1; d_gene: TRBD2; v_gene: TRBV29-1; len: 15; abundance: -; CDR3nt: TGCAGCGTGGCCCCTCTGACTAGCGCCTACAATGAGCAGTTCTTC; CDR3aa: CSVAPLTSAYNEQFF
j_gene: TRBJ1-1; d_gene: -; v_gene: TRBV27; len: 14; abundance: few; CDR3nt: TGTGCCAGCTGGCGAGGGAGACAGTCGCTTGAAGCTTTCTTT; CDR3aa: CASWRGRQSLEAFF
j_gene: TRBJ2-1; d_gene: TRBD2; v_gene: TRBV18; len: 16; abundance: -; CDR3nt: TGTGCCAGCTCACCATCCCTAGCGGGAGAGGGCAATGAGCAGTTCTTC; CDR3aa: CASSPSLAGEGNEQFF
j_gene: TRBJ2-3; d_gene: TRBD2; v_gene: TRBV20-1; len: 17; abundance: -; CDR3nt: TGCAGTGCTAGATCCCAACGACTAGCGGGAAGCACAGATACGCAGTATTTT; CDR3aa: CSARSQRLAGSTDTQYF
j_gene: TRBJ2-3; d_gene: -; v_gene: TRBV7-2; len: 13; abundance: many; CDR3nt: TGTGCCAGCAGCCCGACAAGTGGCAGGACGCAGTATTTT; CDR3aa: CASSPTSGRTQYF
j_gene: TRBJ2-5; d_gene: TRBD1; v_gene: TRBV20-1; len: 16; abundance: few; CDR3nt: TGCAGTGCTAGAGATGAATATAGGGACAGAGAAGAGACCCAGTACTTC; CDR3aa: CSARDEYRDREETQYF
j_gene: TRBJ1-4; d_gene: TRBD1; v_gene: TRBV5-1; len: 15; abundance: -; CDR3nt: TGCGCCAGCAGCTTGGCTTTTGGACAGGGCGAAAAACTGTTTTTT; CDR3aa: CASSLAFGQGEKLFF
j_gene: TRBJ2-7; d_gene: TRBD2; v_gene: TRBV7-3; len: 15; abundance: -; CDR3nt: TGTGCCAGCAGCTTATTGGCTAGCGGGGCCCACGAGCAGTACTTC; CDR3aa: CASSLLASGAHEQYF
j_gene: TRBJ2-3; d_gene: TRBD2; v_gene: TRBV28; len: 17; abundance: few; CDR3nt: TGTGCCAGCAGTTTTCGTCGACTAGCGGGAAACACAGATACGCAGTATTTT; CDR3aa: CASSFRRLAGNTDTQYF
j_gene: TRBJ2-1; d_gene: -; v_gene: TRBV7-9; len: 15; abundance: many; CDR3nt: TGTGCCAGCAGCGTCCGGGACCTTTCCTACAATGAGCAGTTCTTC; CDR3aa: CASSVRDLSYNEQFF
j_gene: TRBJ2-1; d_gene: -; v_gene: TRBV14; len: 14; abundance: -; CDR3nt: TGTGCCAGCAGCCAAGCACTATTCTACAATGAGCAGTTCTTC; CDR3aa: CASSQALFYNEQFF
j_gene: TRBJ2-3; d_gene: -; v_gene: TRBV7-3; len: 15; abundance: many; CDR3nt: TGTGCCAGCAGCTTAAAAACAGGTAGCACAGATACGCAGTATTTT; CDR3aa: CASSLKTGSTDTQYF
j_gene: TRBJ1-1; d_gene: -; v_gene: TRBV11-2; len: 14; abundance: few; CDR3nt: TGTGCCAGCAGCTTAAGTCTGGGGAACACTGAAGCTTTCTTT; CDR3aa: CASSLSLGNTEAFF
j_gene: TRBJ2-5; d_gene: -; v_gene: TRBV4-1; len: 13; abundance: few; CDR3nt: TGCGCCAGCAGCCAAGGACTTAAAGAGACCCAGTACTTC; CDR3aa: CASSQGLKETQYF
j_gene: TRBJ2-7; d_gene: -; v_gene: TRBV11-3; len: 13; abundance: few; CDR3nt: TGTGCCAGCAGCTTAGTAGGGGGGAGCGAGCAGTACTTC; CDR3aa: CASSLVGGSEQYF
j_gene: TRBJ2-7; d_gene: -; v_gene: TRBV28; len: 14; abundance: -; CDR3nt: TGTGCCAGCAGTTTATTAGCACCAGCCTACGAGCAGTACTTC; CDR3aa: CASSLLAPAYEQYF
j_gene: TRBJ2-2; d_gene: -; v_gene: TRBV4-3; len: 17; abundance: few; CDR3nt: TGCGCCAGCAGCCAAGATCCGGCCAGGGGCACCACCGGGGAGCTGTTTTTT; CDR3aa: CASSQDPARGTTGELFF
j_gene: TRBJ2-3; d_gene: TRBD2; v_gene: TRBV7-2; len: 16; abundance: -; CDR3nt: TGTGCCAGCAGCTCGGGACTAGCGGGCGTAACAGATACGCAGTATTTT; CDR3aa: CASSSGLAGVTDTQYF
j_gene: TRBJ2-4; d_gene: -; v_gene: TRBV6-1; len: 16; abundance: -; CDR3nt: TGTGCCAGCAGTGAAGTGGGGGAGGATGCCAAAAACATTCAGTACTTC; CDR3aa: CASSEVGEDAKNIQYF
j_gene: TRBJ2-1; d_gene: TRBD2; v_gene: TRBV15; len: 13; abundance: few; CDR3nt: TGTGCCACCTCGAGGGGACTAGCGGGGAGCTGGTTCTTC; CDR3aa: CATSRGLAGSWFF
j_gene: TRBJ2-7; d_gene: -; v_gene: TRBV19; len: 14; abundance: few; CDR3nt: TGTGCCAGTAGTACGAAGGGGGTTGGGTACGAGCAGTACTTC; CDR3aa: CASSTKGVGYEQYF
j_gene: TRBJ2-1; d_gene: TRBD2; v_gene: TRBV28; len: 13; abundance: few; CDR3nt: TGTGCCAGCAGTCCCCCCCTGGTAGCGGGACAGTTCTTC; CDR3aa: CASSPPLVAGQFF
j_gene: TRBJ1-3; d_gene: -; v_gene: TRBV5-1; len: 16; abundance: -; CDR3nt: TGCGCCAGCAGCAGGGACGTTCCCCCTTTCGGAAACACCATATATTTT; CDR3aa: CASSRDVPPFGNTIYF
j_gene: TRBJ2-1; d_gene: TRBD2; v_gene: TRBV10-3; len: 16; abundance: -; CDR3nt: TGTGCCATCAGTGGGGGACTAGCGGGAGATCCCAATGAGCAGTTCTTC; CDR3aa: CAISGGLAGDPNEQFF
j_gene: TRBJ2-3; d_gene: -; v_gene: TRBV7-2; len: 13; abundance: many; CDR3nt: TGTGCCAGCAGCTTGGGGCCGACAGATACGCAGTATTTT; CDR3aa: CASSLGPTDTQYF
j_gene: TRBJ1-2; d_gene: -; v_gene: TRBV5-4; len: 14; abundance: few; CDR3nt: TGTGCCAGCAGCGGCGACGGTTTTAACTATGGCTACACCTTC; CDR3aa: CASSGDGFNYGYTF
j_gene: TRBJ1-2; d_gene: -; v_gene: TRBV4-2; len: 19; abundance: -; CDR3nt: TGTGCCAGCAGCCAAGATAAACCGGACACTATTTTCCAAAACTATGGCTACACCTTC; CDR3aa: CASSQDKPDTIFQNYGYTF
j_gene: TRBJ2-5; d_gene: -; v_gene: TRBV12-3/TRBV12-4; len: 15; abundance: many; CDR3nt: TGTGCCAGCAGTTTAGGGACAGAGTCCCAAGAGACCCAGTACTTC; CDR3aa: CASSLGTESQETQYF
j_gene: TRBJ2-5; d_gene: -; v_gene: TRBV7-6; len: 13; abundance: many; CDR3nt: TGTGCCAGCAGCTTTCAGGTTCAAGAGACCCAGTACTTC; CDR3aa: CASSFQVQETQYF
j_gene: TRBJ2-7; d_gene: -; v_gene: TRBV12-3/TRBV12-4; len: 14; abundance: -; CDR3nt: TGTGCCAGCAGTCCGCCGGGCAGGGGGGTCGAGCAGTACTTC; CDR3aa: CASSPPGRGVEQYF
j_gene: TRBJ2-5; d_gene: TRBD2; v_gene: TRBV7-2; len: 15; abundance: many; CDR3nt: TGTGCCAGCTCAACCGGGACTAGCTGGTCGGAGACCCAGTACTTC; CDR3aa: CASSTGTSWSETQYF
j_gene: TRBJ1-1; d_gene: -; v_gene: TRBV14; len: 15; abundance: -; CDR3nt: TGTGCCAGCAGCCAAGCCCAGGGAGGGGGCACTGAAGCTTTCTTT; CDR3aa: CASSQAQGGGTEAFF
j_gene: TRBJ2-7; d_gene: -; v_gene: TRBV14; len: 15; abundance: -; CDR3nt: TGTGCCAGCAGCCAAGTCTGGGCGGGTGGTGCGGAGCAGTACTTC; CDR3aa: CASSQVWAGGAEQYF